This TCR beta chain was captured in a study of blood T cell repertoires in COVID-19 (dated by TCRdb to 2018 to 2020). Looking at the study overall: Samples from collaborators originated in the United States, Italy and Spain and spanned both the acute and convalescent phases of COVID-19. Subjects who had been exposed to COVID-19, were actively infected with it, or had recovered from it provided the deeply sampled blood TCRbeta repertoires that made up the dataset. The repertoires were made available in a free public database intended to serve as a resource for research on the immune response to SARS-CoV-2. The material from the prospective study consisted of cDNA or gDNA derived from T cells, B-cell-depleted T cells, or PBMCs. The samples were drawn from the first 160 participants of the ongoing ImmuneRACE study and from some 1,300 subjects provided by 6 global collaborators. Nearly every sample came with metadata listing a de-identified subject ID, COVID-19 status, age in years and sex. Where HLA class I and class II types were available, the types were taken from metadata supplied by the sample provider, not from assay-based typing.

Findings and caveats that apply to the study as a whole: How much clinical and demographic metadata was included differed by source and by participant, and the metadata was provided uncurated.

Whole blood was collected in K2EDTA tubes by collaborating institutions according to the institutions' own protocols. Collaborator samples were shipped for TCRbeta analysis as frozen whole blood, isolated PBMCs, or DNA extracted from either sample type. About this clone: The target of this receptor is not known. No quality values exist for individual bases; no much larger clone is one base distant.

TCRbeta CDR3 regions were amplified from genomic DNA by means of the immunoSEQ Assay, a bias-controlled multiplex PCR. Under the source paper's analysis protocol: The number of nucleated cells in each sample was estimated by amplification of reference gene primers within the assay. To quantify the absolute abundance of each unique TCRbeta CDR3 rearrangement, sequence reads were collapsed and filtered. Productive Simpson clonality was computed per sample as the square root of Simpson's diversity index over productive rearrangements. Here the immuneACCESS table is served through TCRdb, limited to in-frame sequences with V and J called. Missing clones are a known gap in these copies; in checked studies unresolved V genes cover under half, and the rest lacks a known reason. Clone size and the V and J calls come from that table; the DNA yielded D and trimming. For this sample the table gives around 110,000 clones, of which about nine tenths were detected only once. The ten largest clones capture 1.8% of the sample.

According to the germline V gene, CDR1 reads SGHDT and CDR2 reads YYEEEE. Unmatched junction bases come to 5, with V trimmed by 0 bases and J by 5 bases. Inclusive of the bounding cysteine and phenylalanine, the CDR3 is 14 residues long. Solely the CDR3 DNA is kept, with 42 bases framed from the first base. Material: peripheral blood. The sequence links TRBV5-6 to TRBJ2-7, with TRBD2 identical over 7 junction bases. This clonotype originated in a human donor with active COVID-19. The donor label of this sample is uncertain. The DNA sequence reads TGTGCCAGCAGCTTGGGCCAGCGGGGCGACGAGCAGTACTTC. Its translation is CASSLGQRGDEQYF.